This T cell receptor beta chain is drawn from a study of blood T cell repertoires in COVID-19. The wider study: Whether acute or convalescent, the COVID-19 samples came from the United States, Italy and Spain. Sample material is recorded as cDNA or gDNA derived from T cells, B-cell-depleted T cells, or PBMCs.

The authors' processing: Amplification of reference gene primers provided the estimated nucleated cell counts. Some clones are missing from TCRdb's copy, which holds only in-frame ones; the method was immunoSEQ multiplex PCR. V and J calls and clone size are given by that table; D and trimming were obtained from the DNA. The sample holds hundreds of thousands of clones, 85% to 90% seen once. Germline V gene sequence: CDR1 ENHRY, CDR2 SYGVKD. V lost 8 bases to trimming and J lost 0 bases, with 5 bases between them. The CDR3 spans 12 residues. Everyone who took part was roughly 18 to 95 years old, and they came from over 20 US areas.

The chain is built from TRBV10-3 and TRBJ1-3; D is undetermined. The sequence derives from a man aged 25-45 years who had recovered from COVID-19. Sequencing input: PBMCs or T cells enriched from blood (not recorded which). Here the CDR3 DNA reads TGTGCCATCGGGAGCTCTGGAAACACCATATATTTT. Translated, it gives CAIGSSGNTIYF.